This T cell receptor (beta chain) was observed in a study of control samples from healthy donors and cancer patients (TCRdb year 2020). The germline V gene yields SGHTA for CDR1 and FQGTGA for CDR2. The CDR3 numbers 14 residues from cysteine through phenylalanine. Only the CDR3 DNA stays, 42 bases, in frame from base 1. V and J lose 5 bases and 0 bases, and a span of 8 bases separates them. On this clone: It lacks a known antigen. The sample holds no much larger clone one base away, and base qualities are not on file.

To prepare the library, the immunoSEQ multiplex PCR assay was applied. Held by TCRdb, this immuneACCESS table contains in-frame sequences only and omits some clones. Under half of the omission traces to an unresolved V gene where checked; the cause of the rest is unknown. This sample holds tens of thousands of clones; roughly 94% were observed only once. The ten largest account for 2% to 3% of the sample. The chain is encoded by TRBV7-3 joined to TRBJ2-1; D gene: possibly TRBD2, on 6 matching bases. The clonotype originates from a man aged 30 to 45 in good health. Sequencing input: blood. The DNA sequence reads TGTGCCAGCAGCCTCGGGAGCTCCTACAATGAGCAGTTCTTC. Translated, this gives CASSLGSSYNEQFF.